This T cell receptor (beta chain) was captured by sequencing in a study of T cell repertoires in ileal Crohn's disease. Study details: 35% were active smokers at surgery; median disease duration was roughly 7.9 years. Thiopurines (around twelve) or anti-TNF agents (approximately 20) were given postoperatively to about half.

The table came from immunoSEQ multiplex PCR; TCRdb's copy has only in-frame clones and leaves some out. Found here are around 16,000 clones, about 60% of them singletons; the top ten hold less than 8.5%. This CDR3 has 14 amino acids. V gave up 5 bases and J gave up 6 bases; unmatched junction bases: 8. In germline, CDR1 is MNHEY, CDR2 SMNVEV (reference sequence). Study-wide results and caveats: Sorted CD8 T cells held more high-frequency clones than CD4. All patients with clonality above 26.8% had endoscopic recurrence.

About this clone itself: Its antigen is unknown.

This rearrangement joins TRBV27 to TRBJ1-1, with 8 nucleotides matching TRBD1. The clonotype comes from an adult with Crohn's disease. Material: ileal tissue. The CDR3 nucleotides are TGTGCCAGCAGTCGGACAGGGTGGGACCCTGAAGCTTTCTTT. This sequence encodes CASSRTGWDPEAFF.